This T cell receptor (beta chain) was captured in a study of blood T cells in healthy people across ages. V dropped 5 bases and J dropped 1; count of bases not matched to a gene: 2. From germline, CDR1 is DFQATT and CDR2 SNEGSKA (reference sequence). The CDR3 length is 13 residues. Of note for this clonotype: The target antigen is unknown.

Whole-study results and caveats: Any conclusive comparison of naive versus antigen-experienced cells was prevented by using unsorted PBMCs.

For the second PCR, which ran for about 7 to 12 cycles, a sample-barcoded 5' primer and a J-beta primer mix were used. TCRdb itself ran the 5' RACE reads through MiXCR, one entry per CDR3 protein. The sample has 650,000 to 1,000,000 distinct CDR3 sequences, 30% to 45% seen once. The gene calls are TRBV20-1 and TRBJ1-1; 9 bases line up with TRBD1. The sequence was collected from a man aged 18 to 30 in good health. Sequenced material: blood. The CDR3, as DNA: TGCAGTGCTTGGACAGGGGAGAACACTGAAGCTTTCTTT. It translates to CSAWTGENTEAFF.